This is a list of T cell receptor beta chains from one sample in a study of blood T cell repertoires in COVID-19. The repertoire was sequenced with immunoSEQ multiplex PCR; TCRdb's copy has only in-frame clones and lacks some. The profile shows 150,000 to 200,000 clones, roughly 79% of them singletons. Material: peripheral blood. Source of these receptors: a woman aged 70-85 years with acute or convalescent COVID-19. CDR3s include the opening cysteine and the closing phenylalanine or tryptophan. D genes are given only for firm matches. Clone size is shown for a subset of rows, as once, few, many or a class of expanded clone.

J	D	V	size	length	DNA	CDR3
TRBJ2-2	.	TRBV5-1	.	13	TGCGCCACCGACGAACCGAGGACCGGGGAGCTGTTTTTT	CATDEPRTGELFF
TRBJ1-2	.	TRBV6-5	.	14	TGTGCCGTCTCTTCCATAGGGGATAACTATGGCTACACCTTC	CAVSSIGDNYGYTF
TRBJ2-2	TRBD1	TRBV10-3	few	15	TGTGCCATCAGCGCAGACAGGGCGGACACCGGGGAGCTGTTTTTT	CAISADRADTGELFF
TRBJ2-1	.	TRBV2	.	14	TGTGCCAGCAGTAGGACAGCTTCCGTCAATGAGCAGTTCTTC	CASSRTASVNEQFF
TRBJ1-4	TRBD1	TRBV19	.	15	TGTGCCAGTAGTATCCGGGCAGGGGGCTCTGAAAAACTGTTTTTT	CASSIRAGGSEKLFF
TRBJ1-1	.	TRBV6-5	.	15	TGTGCCAGCACCACCAGAGCCGGGATGAACACTGAAGCTTTCTTT	CASTTRAGMNTEAFF
TRBJ2-7	TRBD2	TRBV7-2	.	15	TGTGCCAGCAGCTTGAGGCTAGCGGGACCCTACGAGCAGTACTTC	CASSLRLAGPYEQYF
TRBJ2-3	TRBD2	TRBV6-1	.	15	TGTGCCAGCAGTGAATGGGGCGGGAGGGCCGCTACGCAGTATTTT	CASSEWGGRAATQYF
TRBJ2-1	TRBD1	TRBV19	.	16	TGTGCCAGTAGTATCTCAGGACAGGGTATTTTCAATGAGCAGTTCTTC	CASSISGQGIFNEQFF
TRBJ2-2	TRBD2	TRBV10-1	.	18	TGCGCCAGCAGTGAGATTGGGGGACTAGCGGGAGCTCCCGGGGAGCTGTTTTTT	CASSEIGGLAGAPGELFF
TRBJ1-2	.	TRBV3-1/TRBV3-2	.	15	TGTGCCAGCAGCCCCAAGATGACAGATAACTATGGCTACACCTTC	CASSPKMTDNYGYTF
TRBJ2-5	TRBD2	TRBV3-1/TRBV3-2	.	17	TGTGCCAGCAGCCAAGATCTAGCGGCCCCCTTACAAGAGACCCAGTACTTC	CASSQDLAAPLQETQYF
TRBJ1-1	.	TRBV3-1/TRBV3-2	.	14	TGTGCCAGCAGCCGTAAGGGGGTCGGCACTGAAGCTTTCTTT	CASSRKGVGTEAFF
TRBJ2-7	TRBD2	TRBV6-5	.	15	TGTGCCAGCAGTCCAGGACTAGCGGTTATCTACGAGCAGTACTTC	CASSPGLAVIYEQYF
TRBJ2-7	.	TRBV5-5	.	15	TGTGCCAGCAGCTTGTTCCGGGAGCCGTCCTACGAGCAGTACTTC	CASSLFREPSYEQYF
TRBJ2-1	TRBD2	TRBV6-5	.	15	TGTGCCAGCAGCGTAGCGGGATCAAGCTACAATGAGCAGTTCTTC	CASSVAGSSYNEQFF
TRBJ1-4	.	TRBV19	.	14	TGTGCCAGTAGTATTCTGAGTACTAATGAAAAACTGTTTTTT	CASSILSTNEKLFF
TRBJ1-2	.	TRBV5-6	many	14	TGTGCCAGCAGCGTAGGTGGGGGGAACTATGGCTACACCTTC	CASSVGGGNYGYTF
TRBJ2-1	TRBD1	TRBV19	.	17	TGTGCCAGTAGCCCTCTCCCCCAGGGGGCCGGCTACAATGAGCAGTTCTTC	CASSPLPQGAGYNEQFF
TRBJ2-1	TRBD2	TRBV6-1	.	16	TGTGCCAGCAGTGAGCCTGTAGCGGGAGGGCCTTATGAGCAGTTCTTC	CASSEPVAGGPYEQFF
TRBJ2-3	.	TRBV5-1	.	18	TGCGCCAGCAGCTTGGGGGGCTCTACTTACGCCAACACAGATACGCAGTATTTT	CASSLGGSTYANTDTQYF
TRBJ2-2	.	TRBV9	.	15	TGTGCCAGCGGCCGGGACTTAGGGAACACCGGGGAGCTGTTTTTT	CASGRDLGNTGELFF
TRBJ2-3	TRBD2	TRBV9	.	16	TGTGCCAGCAGCGTAGGGGTAGCGGGAGGTACAGATACGCAGTATTTT	CASSVGVAGGTDTQYF
TRBJ1-3	TRBD1	TRBV30	.	14	TGTGCCTGGAGCCGGGACAGGGCTGGAAACACCATATATTTT	CAWSRDRAGNTIYF
TRBJ2-3	.	TRBV29-1	few	15	TGCAGCGTTGAAGGGGCTGGAGGGAAATTAGATACGCAGTATTTT	CSVEGAGGKLDTQYF
TRBJ2-1	.	TRBV12-5	.	11	TGTGCTAGTGGACCTACAGGGCGGAAGTTCTTC	CASGPTGRKFF
TRBJ2-2	.	TRBV6-9	.	13	TGTGCCAGCAGTTCCGGGAACACCGGGGAGCTGTTTTTT	CASSSGNTGELFF
TRBJ1-1	TRBD1	TRBV5-4	.	16	TGTGCCAGCAGGGGACAGGGATCCCTAATGAACACTGAAGCTTTCTTT	CASRGQGSLMNTEAFF
TRBJ2-1	.	TRBV5-1	.	12	TGCGCCAGCAGCCAGGGTGGCAATGAGCAGTTCTTC	CASSQGGNEQFF
TRBJ1-5	TRBD1	TRBV30	.	14	TGTGCCTGGAGTGTAGGGACAGAGAATCAGCCCCAGCATTTT	CAWSVGTENQPQHF
TRBJ2-3	TRBD2	TRBV10-3	.	16	TGTGCCATCAGTGGGAGGACTAGCGGGAGTGGAGATACGCAGTATTTT	CAISGRTSGSGDTQYF
TRBJ2-1	TRBD2	TRBV19	.	21	TGTGCCAGTAGCACACCTGCAGCCGGGACTAGCGGGAGGGCGTCCGGAAATGAGCAGTTCTTC	CASSTPAAGTSGRASGNEQFF
TRBJ2-5	.	TRBV29-1	few	14	TGCAGCGTCCGAGGGCCGGGCCTGCAAGAGACCCAGTACTTC	CSVRGPGLQETQYF
TRBJ1-2	.	TRBV5-1	.	14	TGCGCCAGCAGCTTTGGGGGAGGCCGGGATGGCTACACCTTC	CASSFGGGRDGYTF
TRBJ1-4	.	TRBV4-1	few	14	TGCGCCAGCAGCCACGGGGTGGCTAATGAAAAACTGTTTTTT	CASSHGVANEKLFF
TRBJ2-1	.	TRBV3-1/TRBV3-2	.	17	TGTGCCAGCAGCCAAGGCCCAGGGAGCGGGCTTTACAATGAGCAGTTCTTC	CASSQGPGSGLYNEQFF
TRBJ2-2	TRBD2	TRBV6-5	many	14	TGTGCCAGCAGTCCTAGCGGGAGCACCGGGGAGCTGTTTTTT	CASSPSGSTGELFF
TRBJ2-5	.	TRBV5-1	.	15	TGCGCCAGCAGCTTGGGCAGGTTTTTCGGAGAGACCCAGTACTTC	CASSLGRFFGETQYF
TRBJ2-3	.	TRBV27	.	15	TGTGCCAGCAGTTTAAGTGAAGCAACCACAGATACGCAGTATTTT	CASSLSEATTDTQYF
TRBJ2-1	.	TRBV7-8	.	15	TGTGCCAGCAGCGCACGGGACTCAGGATACAGTGAGCAGTTCTTC	CASSARDSGYSEQFF